This TCR beta chain derives from a study of OX40 agonist ivuxolimab in advanced cancers. On the study more broadly: The dose-escalation cohort was over 65% male, with a mean age of about 60 years, ranging about 23 to 90.

CDR3 size: 14 residues. V was clipped by 6 bases and J by 3 bases, with 15 bases between them. CDR1 is MNHEY and CDR2 is SVGAGI in the germline V gene. Some clones are missing from TCRdb's copy, which holds only in-frame ones; the method was immunoSEQ multiplex PCR. The table includes tens of thousands of clones, around 76% detected once. V and J are TRBV6-5 and TRBJ2-7; D may be TRBD1 (6 bases). Source: CD4+ or CD8+ T cells sorted from blood, taken in a trial of the OX40 agonist ivuxolimab. This receptor was taken from an adult with an advanced solid tumor such as melanoma, head and neck, liver or kidney cancer. CDR3 protein: CASSDGTNYYEQYF. In DNA, the CDR3 is TGTGCCAGCAGCGACGGGACAAATTACTACGAGCAGTACTTC.